The entry below gives a single T cell receptor (beta chain) sequence along with its context. This clonotype has more than one count but fewer than ten. Which antigen it targets is not known. Per-base qualities were not stored, and no clone one base away is much larger. There are 16 amino acids in the CDR3, from cysteine to phenylalanine inclusive. CDR3 DNA is the only sequence kept; it has 48 bases, read in frame from the first base. Trimming leaves V shorter by 2 bases and J shorter by 4 bases, with the junction holding 8 bases beyond the gene matches. The CDR1 and CDR2 encoded by the germline V gene are MNHEY and SVGEGT. These data belong to a study of T-cell memory formation after mild COVID-19 (dated by TCRdb to the early 2020s). Regarding the complete study: TCR sequence clusters from the two donors were found to be largely donor specific. Two young, previously healthy adult volunteers, one female and one male, were included in the cohort. In a couple of donors, T-cell clones that expanded and contracted after mild COVID-19 were tracked by sequencing TCRalpha and TCRbeta repertoires over time.

Results the study describes overall, beyond this receptor: From day 15 to 85, contracting clones showed balanced CD4/CD8 phenotypes, whereas a second wave of clones that expanded from day 15 to 37 leaned towards CD4+. Some responding clones were detected in pre-infection memory, which suggested that pre-existing cross-reactive memory T cells had joined the SARS-CoV-2 response. Contracting CD4+ clones were located mainly in the CM and EM memory subsets, whereas CD8+ clones were found to be enriched in EMRA. SARS-CoV-2 specificity was not confirmed for the second-wave clones peaking on day 37. Only a couple of mild cases were covered by the study, and larger cohorts that include severe cases with pre-infection samples were considered necessary.

PBMCs were isolated by Ficoll-Paque density gradient centrifugation. TCRdb records Illumina NovaSeq 6000 as the sequencer. cDNA libraries for TCRalpha and TCRbeta were prepared by 5'RACE using constant-segment primers, with sample barcodes and unique molecular identifiers added. RNA was extracted from every sample with Trizol reagent. Library amplification was performed in two PCR steps, and a second sample barcode and Illumina TruSeq adapters were introduced in the second step. Sequencing of the libraries was done on an Illumina NovaSeq, producing 2 x 150 bp paired-end reads. Concerning the study's data processing: Reads were demultiplexed and collapsed into UMI-guided consensus sequences with migec v1.2.7. With mixcr v2.1.11, UMI consensuses were aligned to TRA and TRB V and J templates and assembled into clonotypes. A clonotype was counted as expanded or contracted only when both edgeR and NoisET called the clonotype significant, with the noise models trained on biological replicates. For edgeR calls, a false discovery rate-adjusted p below 0.01 and a log2 fold-change threshold of 1 were applied. As an exploratory analysis of dynamics, PCA with hierarchical clustering was applied to max-normalized trajectories of the 1000 most abundant clonotypes. The CD4 or CD8 phenotype of responding clones was assigned using the separately sequenced CD4+ and CD8+ repertoires. TCRdb's own reprocessing of the public reads used fastp at Q25 and MiXCR and kept productive beta chains. Every distinct CDR3 protein forms one entry, paired with its most common genes and DNA. The V and J calls and clone size are TCRdb's, not the authors'. Across this sample there are 400,000 to 500,000 distinct CDR3 sequences, with approximately 20% seen only once. Around 8% of the sample is in the top ten clones.

Sequences were obtained from PBMCs or a T cell subset sorted from them (not recorded which). This TCR was recovered from an adult woman who had mild COVID-19 (a few samples of this study predate the infection). The sample titles of this study are shuffled in the database, so cell type and time point are left out; the donor was told from shared clones. The chain joins TRBV6-2 or TRBV6-3 to TRBJ2-1; a stretch of 7 junction bases matches TRBD2. This receptor carries the CDR3 CASSYPPGGNYNEQFF. The sequence in DNA is TGTGCCAGCAGTTACCCCCCCGGGGGGAATTACAATGAGCAGTTCTTC.